The next 20 T cell receptor beta chains were all read from a single sample in a study of cytomegalovirus exposure and HLA in healthy donors. The PCR contained 60 Vbeta and 13 Jbeta primers. The method was immunoSEQ multiplex PCR; TCRdb's version includes in-frame clones alone and lacks a portion of them. Of some 130,000 clones in the sample, about 80% were seen once. Sample: PBMCs. The receptor source for this set is a man aged 45-65 years in good health and CMV-seronegative.

This clone was seen more than once but under ten times. The rearrangement joins TRBV6-1 to TRBJ2-1; 7 bases are a match to TRBD1. The germline V gene encodes CDR1 MNHNS and CDR2 SASEGT. The CDR3 length is 12 residues. V was pared by 8 bases and J by 10 bases, with 8 bases of the junction left unmatched. CDR3 region: CASGRQGREQFF. As DNA, the CDR3 is TGTGCCAGCGGTCGACAGGGTCGGGAGCAGTTCTTC.

The genes are TRBV15 and TRBJ2-1; D may be TRBD1 (6 bases). This CDR3 contains 15 residues. Trimming cost V 0 bases and J 6 bases, with 12 bases left between them. Looked up from germline, CDR1 is LNHNV and CDR2 is YYDKDF (reference sequence). The CDR3 here is CATSRDLLGGNEQFF. The CDR3 DNA reads as TGTGCCACCAGCAGAGATTTGCTAGGGGGCAATGAGCAGTTCTTC.

For the CDR3, the DNA is TGCGCCAGCAGTCCGGGGGGGGGCGGTGAGCAGTTCTTC. Amino acid sequence: CASSPGGGGEQFF. This chain connects TRBV10-2 to TRBJ2-1; TRBD2 matches at 8 bases. Germline lookup yields CDR1 WSHSY and CDR2 SAAADI. V lost 5 bases, J lost 9 bases, and 6 bases stayed unmatched. This CDR3 comprises 13 residues.

The rearrangement uses TRBV7-9 and TRBJ2-7; the match to TRBD1 covers 9 bases. Germline V gene sequence: CDR1 SEHNR, CDR2 FQNEAQ (reference sequence). CDR3 length: 15 amino acids. J lost 5 bases, V lost 4 bases, and 9 bases had no gene match. CDR3 in amino acids: CASSSSGTGSDEQYF. CDR3 DNA: TGTGCCAGCAGCTCGTCCGGGACAGGGTCCGACGAGCAGTACTTC.

The V and J genes are TRBV29-1 and TRBJ1-2, with TRBD1 matching 9 bases. The CDR3 is 14 amino acids. Trimming at V came to 4 bases and at J to 6 bases, leaving 9 bases not matched to a gene. CDR1 and CDR2 from the germline V gene are SQVTM and ANQGSEA. This CDR3 is CSVVDRGVADGYTF. The CDR3 coding sequence is TGCAGCGTTGTGGACAGGGGAGTTGCAGATGGCTACACCTTC.

J is TRBJ2-7 and V is TRBV7-2, with D unclear. The CDR3 covers 14 residues. CDR1 SGHTA and CDR2 FQGNSA come from the germline V gene. Between the trimmed V and J ends, which lost 5 bases and 4 bases, there was a span of 15 bases. CDR3 region: CASSPPFSSYEQYF. The CDR3 DNA follows: TGTGCCAGCAGCCCTCCGTTTAGCAGTTACGAGCAGTACTTC.

The V call is TRBV7-9, the J call TRBJ1-5, with D possibly TRBD1 on 6 matching bases. Germline CDR1 reads SEHNR; CDR2 reads FQNEAQ (reference sequence). V lost 5 bases, J lost 6 bases, and 11 bases lay in between. CDR3 length: 13 residues. In nucleotides, the CDR3 is TGTGCCAGCAGCCCCACAGGGTCTCAGCCCCAGCATTTT. Translated, it gives CASSPTGSQPQHF.

V gene TRBV7-8 combines with J gene TRBJ2-1; TRBD2 agrees at 11 bases. Trimming at V came to 4 bases and at J to 3 bases, leaving 5 bases not matched to a gene. This CDR3 region has 16 residues. Germline-derived CDR1 and CDR2 are SGHVS and FQNEAQ. CDR3 protein: CASSSTSGISYNEQFF. The CDR3 DNA sequence: TGTGCCAGCAGCTCGACTAGCGGGATCAGCTACAATGAGCAGTTCTTC.

As concerns this clone: One junction end does not reproduce the germline sequence, and a read error may be involved. The chain employs TRBV4-1 and TRBJ1-4; D may be TRBD1 (5 bases). This CDR3 is 12 amino acids long. Germline V CDR1 and CDR2: MGHRA, YSYEKL. DNA of the CDR3: TGCGCCAGCAGCCAAGATGGATCAGGGTTGCGCTTT. This translates into CASSQDGSGLRF.

This sequence joins TRBV30 and TRBJ2-2; D is unresolved. Germline V gene lookup returns CDR1 GTSNPN and CDR2 SVGIG (reference sequence). V was trimmed by 0 bases and J by 1 base, leaving 6 bases between them. This CDR3 contains 14 residues. CDR3 amino acids: CAWSVKRNTGELFF. CDR3 in DNA: TGTGCCTGGAGTGTTAAGCGGAACACCGGGGAGCTGTTTTTT.

V and J are TRBV5-4 and TRBJ2-2; D gene ambiguous. Germline loops: CDR1 SGHNT, CDR2 YYREEE (reference sequence). Between the trimmed V and J ends, which lost 3 bases and 6 bases, there was a span of 9 bases. This CDR3 comprises 13 residues. CDR3 region: CASSSVGPGELFF. CDR3 sequence (DNA): TGTGCCAGCAGCTCGGTGGGCCCCGGGGAGCTGTTTTTT. Using reference TRBV5-4 and TRBJ2-2 for the parts outside the CDR3, the full variable domain is ETGVTQSPTHLIKTRGQQVTLRCSSQSGHNTVSWYQQALGQGPQFIFQYYREEENGRGNFPPRFSGLQFPNYSSELNVNALELDDSALYLCASSSVGPGELFFGEGSRLTVL.

The gene calls are TRBV10-3 and TRBJ2-3, with TRBD2 identical over 7 bases. The J segment lost 4 bases and the V segment lost 2 bases, leaving 9 bases of the junction unmatched. The germline CDR1 and CDR2 sequences are ENHRY and SYGVKD. The CDR3 loop spans 16 amino acids. The CDR3 DNA follows: TGTGCCATCAGTGAGGCGGCGGGAGTGGTGTCAGATACGCAGTATTTT. Residues: CAISEAAGVVSDTQYF.

The J gene is TRBJ2-7, the V gene TRBV7-9, with 7 bases that match TRBD1. The CDR3 covers 15 residues. Trimming took 4 bases from V and 0 from J; bases not matched to a gene: 6. Germline CDR1 and CDR2: SEHNR and FQNEAQ (reference sequence). Here the CDR3 reads CASSSLGGGSYEQYF. CDR3 DNA: TGTGCCAGCAGCTCGTTAGGGGGCGGCTCCTACGAGCAGTACTTC.

This clone came up once. The chain joins TRBV28 to TRBJ1-2, with TRBD1 identical over 10 bases. Losses at the gene ends were 6 bases for V and 5 bases for J; bases not matched to a gene: 6. This CDR3 region has 14 residues. Germline loops: CDR1 MDHEN, CDR2 SYDVKM. DNA for the CDR3: TGTGCCAGCAGCTTGACAGGGGGCGCTTATGGCTACACCTTC. Its translation: CASSLTGGAYGYTF.

The J gene is TRBJ2-1, the V gene TRBV19; 8 positions match TRBD2. V was pared by 6 bases and J by 6 bases, with 13 bases of the junction left unmatched. CDR1 is LNHDA and CDR2 is SQIVND in the germline V gene (reference sequence). The CDR3 is made up of 16 amino acids. CDR3 in DNA: TGTGCCAGTAGCCCAATCGGAGCGGGAGTGAGCAATGAGCAGTTCTTC. It codes for CASSPIGAGVSNEQFF.

The chain employs TRBV7-9 and TRBJ2-4; D is uncertain. This CDR3 is built from 14 residues. V dropped 5 bases and J dropped 6 bases, with 14 bases sitting between them. Germline V lookup: CDR1 SEHNR, CDR2 FQNEAQ (reference sequence). The CDR3 region has the DNA TGTGCCAGCAGCGCCTCAGCGAAAGGAAACATTCAGTACTTC. This translates into CASSASAKGNIQYF.

This rearrangement joins TRBV28 to TRBJ2-3; D is unclear. The germline CDR1 and CDR2 sequences are MDHEN and SYDVKM. Trimming cost V 7 bases and J 0 bases, with 11 bases left between them. This CDR3 is 14 amino acids long. The CDR3 DNA reads TGTGCCAGCACCTTAGACACGAGCACAGATACGCAGTATTTT. Translating gives CASTLDTSTDTQYF.

This rearrangement joins TRBV7-2 to TRBJ2-3; the match to TRBD2 covers 13 bases. CDR1 is SGHTA and CDR2 is FQGNSA in the germline V gene. The junction had 4 bases not matched to a gene; V was cut back by 0 bases and J by 1 base. The CDR3 extends over 18 amino acids. In DNA form, the CDR3 reads TGTGCCAGCAGCTTAGCACAGGGACTAGCGGGGCGCACAGATACGCAGTATTTT. Translated: CASSLAQGLAGRTDTQYF.

V usage is TRBV2 and J usage is TRBJ2-3; TRBD1 might be the D (7 bases). The germline gives CDR1 SNHLY, CDR2 FYNNEI. This CDR3 spans 15 amino acids. Trimming cost V 2 bases and J 6 bases, with 15 bases left between them. CDR3 in amino acids: CASSEHRGSGDTQYF. CDR3 DNA sequence: TGTGCCAGCAGTGAACACAGGGGAAGCGGGGATACGCAGTATTTT.

The chain couples TRBV10-2 to TRBJ2-1, with D possibly TRBD1 on 5 matching bases. Deletions cut 4 bases from V and 6 bases from J, with 13 bases between. This CDR3 contains 14 residues. The germline CDR1 and CDR2 sequences are WSHSY and SAAADI. The CDR3 DNA follows: TGCGCCAGCAGTGGGGCTCCAGGGTCCAATGAGCAGTTCTTC. It specifies CASSGAPGSNEQFF.